These 20 T cell receptor beta chains originate from one sample sequenced in a study of naive and memory T cell subsets. Two oligonucleotides, mixed equimolar, formed the beta constant-region primer covering TRBC1 and TRBC2. From the UMI-ligation and nested PCR reads, TCRdb called clonotypes with MiXCR, one entry per CDR3 protein. The sample carries roughly 140,000 distinct CDR3 sequences, approximately 15% recorded once. The sample taken for sequencing was naive CD4+ T cells from blood. The receptors were sampled from a human donor in good health.

V and J are TRBV6-5 and TRBJ1-6, with no clear D. The germline V gene has CDR1 MNHEY and CDR2 SVGAGI. Trimming took 4 bases from V and 5 from J, leaving 9 bases between them. The CDR3 covers 14 residues. CDR3 amino acids: CASSSGRDNSPLHF. The CDR3 nucleotides are TGTGCCAGCAGTTCCGGACGGGATAATTCACCCCTCCACTTT.

This rearrangement joins TRBV6-6 to TRBJ2-5; unclear D gene. Germline loops: CDR1 MNHNY, CDR2 SVGAGI (reference sequence). The V end lost 0 bases, the J end lost 2 bases, and 7 bases lay between the germline ends. CDR3 length equals 14 residues. For the CDR3, the DNA is TGTGCCAGCAGTTACTCGAGGCAACAAGAGACCCAGTACTTC. It translates to CASSYSRQQETQYF.

This clonotype appeared a few times. The V and J genes are TRBV6-5 and TRBJ2-5; D tentatively fits TRBD1 or TRBD2 (5 bases each). The CDR3 covers 14 residues. Trimming removed 5 bases at V and 7 bases at J, with 17 bases between. Per germline, CDR1 MNHEY and CDR2 SVGAGI. The CDR3 nucleotides are TGTGCCAGCAGTACTGGGACCAGTCCGCGGACCCAGTACTTC. It specifies CASSTGTSPRTQYF.

V and J are TRBV10-3 and TRBJ2-7, with TRBD2 matching over 8 bases. CDR3 length: 14 amino acids. V was pared by 7 bases and J by 2 bases, with 7 bases of the junction left unmatched. The germline gives CDR1 ENHRY, CDR2 SYGVKD. For the CDR3, the DNA is TGTGCCATCAAGGTTAGCGGGACGACCTACGAGCAGTACTTC. Its translation: CAIKVSGTTYEQYF.

This clonotype was detected only a few times. This chain links TRBV19 with TRBJ2-1; 13 bases are shared with TRBD2. Germline CDR1 reads LNHDA; CDR2 reads SQIVND (reference sequence). The CDR3 sequence is 16 residues long. With 6 bases clipped from V and 7 bases from J, the junction kept 9 bases outside the gene matches. CDR3 loop: CASRGRTSGSSNEQFF. The CDR3 coding sequence is TGTGCCAGTAGGGGAAGGACTAGCGGGAGTTCGAATGAGCAGTTCTTC.

J is TRBJ1-1 and V is TRBV7-3; 8 bases match TRBD1. This CDR3 contains 16 residues. Trimming took 5 bases from V and 3 from J; bases not matched to a gene: 11. Looked up from germline, CDR1 is SGHTA and CDR2 is FQGTGA. The CDR3 region is CASSEGTGWGDTEAFF. The CDR3 bases are TGTGCCAGCAGCGAAGGGACAGGATGGGGGGACACTGAAGCTTTCTTT.

This clonotype was seen a few times. The gene calls are TRBV2 and TRBJ2-2; D is ambiguous. This CDR3 is 15 amino acids long. The ends were cut back, 3 bases at V and 5 bases at J, with 13 bases in the middle. Germline V CDR1 and CDR2: SNHLY, FYNNEI. The CDR3 is CASSEGQRWTGELFF. CDR3 coding DNA: TGTGCCAGCAGTGAGGGCCAGCGCTGGACCGGGGAGCTGTTTTTT. Full variable domain (outside the CDR3, taken from reference TRBV2 and TRBJ2-2): EPEVTQTPSHQVTQMGQEVILRCVPISNHLYFYWYRQILGQKVEFLVSFYNNEISEKSEIFDDQFSVERPDGSNFTLKIRSTKLEDSAMYFCASSEGQRWTGELFFGEGSRLTVL.

This chain joins TRBV5-1 and TRBJ1-5; D call uncertain. The germline gives CDR1 SGHRS, CDR2 YFSETQ. V was pared by 2 bases and J by 2 bases, with 11 bases between. The CDR3 covers 15 residues. CDR3 DNA: TGCGCCAGCAGCTTATCAACTGGAGGCAATCAGCCCCAGCATTTT. This translates into CASSLSTGGNQPQHF.

This rearrangement joins TRBV28 to TRBJ2-2; D remains unclear. The V end lost 6 bases, the J end lost 2 bases, and 13 bases lay between the germline ends. This CDR3 is built from 15 residues. Germline CDR1 reads MDHEN; CDR2 reads SYDVKM. The CDR3 coding sequence is TGTGCCAGCAGCCCGTCTTACTCCAACACCGGGGAGCTGTTTTTT. This codes for CASSPSYSNTGELFF. The full variable domain, with the rest looked up from reference TRBV28 and TRBJ2-2, is DVKVTQSSRYLVKRTGEKVFLECVQDMDHENMFWYRQDPGLGLRLIYFSYDVKMKEKGDIPEGYSVSREKKERFSLILESASTNQTSMYLCASSPSYSNTGELFFGEGSRLTVL.

The table lists this clonotype with a few counts. V usage is TRBV14 and J usage is TRBJ2-3; TRBD1 aligns across 10 bases. Trimming took 5 bases from V and 8 from J; bases not matched to a gene: 10. The CDR3 is made up of 15 amino acids. Germline loops: CDR1 SGHDN, CDR2 FVKESK. The CDR3 sequence: CASSSPGQGLVTQYF. CDR3 in DNA: TGTGCCAGCAGCTCTCCGGGACAGGGGCTGGTTACGCAGTATTTT.

The gene calls are TRBV7-3 and TRBJ2-5; TRBD2 matches at 16 bases. The CDR3 extends over 16 amino acids. CDR1 is SGHTA and CDR2 is FQGTGA in the germline V gene. Trimming removed 5 bases from V and 3 bases from J; junction bases left unmatched: 3. In DNA, the CDR3 is TGTGCCAGCAGCCCGGGACTAGCGGGGGGGGAAGAGACCCAGTACTTC. It yields the protein CASSPGLAGGEETQYF. The full variable domain, rest sourced from reference TRBV7-3 and TRBJ2-5, is GAGVSQTPSNKVTEKGKYVELRCDPISGHTALYWYRQSLGQGPEFLIYFQGTGAADDSGLPNDRFFAVRPEGSVSTLKIQRTERGDSAVYLCASSPGLAGGEETQYFGPGTRLLVL.

The gene calls are TRBV20-1 and TRBJ2-5, with 8 nucleotides matching TRBD1. The V gene end was trimmed by 6 bases and the J gene end by 5 bases; junction bases not matched to a gene: 17. This CDR3 contains 16 residues. In germline, CDR1 is DFQATT, CDR2 SNEGSKA (reference sequence). CDR3 sequence: CSAVRPTGDVLETQYF. In DNA, the CDR3 is TGCAGTGCCGTCCGCCCGACAGGGGACGTTTTGGAGACCCAGTACTTC.

CDR3 residues: CASSLNRGKDEKLFF. The CDR3 DNA is TGTGCCAGCAGCCTTAACAGGGGGAAGGATGAAAAACTGTTTTTT. V is TRBV3-1 and J is TRBJ1-4; 8 nucleotides line up with TRBD1. The CDR3 spans 15 residues. The germline CDR1 and CDR2 sequences are LGHDT and YNNKEL (reference sequence). V was clipped by 4 bases and J by 6 bases; unmatched bases: 7.

CDR3 bases: TGCAGTGCTCCGGATTCCAGATCTGGAAACACCATATATTTT. Its protein is CSAPDSRSGNTIYF. The chain is built from TRBV20-1 and TRBJ1-3, with no clear D. V was pared by 5 bases and J by 1 base, with 12 bases between. CDR1 is DFQATT, CDR2 SNEGSKA, per germline (reference sequence). This CDR3 comprises 14 residues.

V gene TRBV20-1 combines with J gene TRBJ1-4; D gene unclear. This CDR3 region has 16 residues. Deletions cut 0 bases from V and 0 bases from J, with 11 bases between. Germline V lookup: CDR1 DFQATT, CDR2 SNEGSKA (reference sequence). CDR3 protein: CSARDRLAATNEKLFF. CDR3 coding DNA: TGCAGTGCTAGAGACCGCCTGGCAGCAACTAATGAAAAACTGTTTTTT.

This chain connects TRBV5-1 to TRBJ2-5; D call uncertain. Trimming took 0 bases from V and 2 from J, leaving 11 bases between them. CDR3 length: 15 amino acids. Per the germline V gene, CDR1 is SGHRS and CDR2 is YFSETQ. The CDR3 reads CASSLATKVQETQYF. Written as DNA, the CDR3 is TGCGCCAGCAGCTTGGCAACAAAAGTACAAGAGACCCAGTACTTC.

This clonotype was counted only a few times. This chain joins TRBV29-1 and TRBJ1-5; D possibly corresponds to TRBD1 (5 bases). CDR1 and CDR2 from the germline V gene are SQVTM and ANQGSEA. The CDR3 has 12 amino acids. Trimming left V 4 bases short and J 5 bases short, with 9 bases between. The CDR3 DNA is TGCAGCGTTGGTGGCAGGGATCAGCCCCAGCATTTT. Its translation: CSVGGRDQPQHF. The full variable domain, rest sourced from reference TRBV29-1 and TRBJ1-5, is SAVISQKPSRDICQRGTSLTIQCQVDSQVTMMFWYRQQPGQSLTLIATANQGSEATYESGFVIDKFPISRPNLTFSTLTVSNMSPEDSSIYLCSVGGRDQPQHFGDGTRLSIL.

This clonotype was seen a handful of times. The chain combines TRBV18 with TRBJ2-2; D gene unclear. Germline loops: CDR1 KGHSH, CDR2 LQKENI. V was clipped by 0 bases and J by 5 bases, with 10 bases between them. The CDR3 spans 15 residues. CDR3 in DNA: TGTGCCAGCTCACCACCGTCGACTGAGACCGGGGAGCTGTTTTTT. Amino acids: CASSPPSTETGELFF.

There are a few counts of this clonotype. The chain links TRBV27 to TRBJ1-6; tentative D call: TRBD1 (5 bases). This CDR3 has 14 residues. Trimming stripped 5 bases from V and 8 bases from J, with 13 bases between. CDR1 is MNHEY, CDR2 SMNVEV, per germline (reference sequence). The CDR3 DNA follows: TGTGCCAGCAGTCCGGGACGGAAGGATTCACCCCTCCACTTT. It yields the protein CASSPGRKDSPLHF.

The chain joins TRBV20-1 to TRBJ2-3; 8 nucleotides agree with TRBD2. J was trimmed by 2 bases and V by 6 bases; bases with no gene match: 7. Germline V gene lookup returns CDR1 DFQATT and CDR2 SNEGSKA (reference sequence). This CDR3 has 14 residues. The DNA of the CDR3 is TGCAGTGCGGGTGGACTAGCTACCACAGATACGCAGTATTTT. This codes for CSAGGLATTDTQYF.